This paragraph covers one T cell receptor beta chain sequence. The antigen remains unidentified. 60 Vbeta and 13 Jbeta primers were used in PCR. This table comes from immunoSEQ multiplex PCR, and its TCRdb copy is limited to in-frame clones, with some not included. The sample has 95,000 to 150,000 clones, under 80% seen once. These data come from a study of cytomegalovirus exposure and HLA in healthy donors. General observations from the study: Versus the approximately 700-donor mean, an Asian-associated ancestry cluster reportedly showed fewer N-insertions in a later analysis.

The sequence derives from a man between 60 and 75 years old in good health and CMV-seropositive. The sample consisted of PBMCs.

The CDR3 spells CSAEGGPWGYTF. The CDR3 DNA is TGCAGCGCCGAGGGAGGCCCCTGGGGCTACACCTTC. This chain joins TRBV29-1 and TRBJ1-2; D gene unclear. CDR1 and CDR2 (germline): SQVTM, ANQGSEA. CDR3 length equals 12 residues. V was trimmed by 7 bases and J by 8 bases, leaving 17 bases between them.